The 23 T cell receptor beta chains presented below share a single source sample, sequenced in a study of T cells after yellow fever vaccination. TCRdb recomputed calls from the 5' RACE reads with MiXCR, one row per CDR3 protein. There are hundreds of thousands of distinct CDR3 sequences in the sample; about 4% occur only once, and under 30% lies in the top ten. The material was PBMCs, obtained 5 days after the yellow fever booster vaccination. All receptors derive from a man between 18 and 35 years old who received the YFV17D yellow fever vaccine.

The chain is built from TRBV7-2 and TRBJ1-2; 10 bases are a match to TRBD1. With 5 bases clipped from V and 2 bases from J, the junction kept 8 bases outside the gene matches. Germline-derived CDR1 and CDR2 are SGHTA and FQGNSA. The CDR3 is made up of 16 amino acids. The CDR3 DNA reads as TGTGCCAGCAGCCTGACAGGGGGCCGAGAAAACTATGGCTACACCTTC. It yields the protein CASSLTGGRENYGYTF.

This sequence joins TRBV4-1 and TRBJ1-2; 7 bases agree with TRBD1. The germline V gene encodes CDR1 MGHRA and CDR2 YSYEKL. V dropped 2 bases and J dropped 3; count of bases not matched to a gene: 6. The CDR3 length is 15 residues. CDR3 region: CASSQRDSGHYGYTF. In DNA form, the CDR3 reads TGCGCCAGCAGCCAAAGGGACAGCGGCCACTATGGCTACACCTTC.

In its sample, this clonotype was seen a few times. This chain links TRBV19 with TRBJ2-1, with D possibly matching TRBD1 (5 bases). V was pared by 4 bases and J by 6 bases, with 13 bases between. The CDR3 is made up of 14 amino acids. Germline-derived CDR1 and CDR2 are LNHDA and SQIVND (reference sequence). CDR3 DNA sequence: TGTGCCAGTAGTAGCCCGTCAGGGTTCAATGAGCAGTTCTTC. Encoded protein: CASSSPSGFNEQFF.

This clonotype showed up just a few times. The gene calls are TRBV7-2 and TRBJ2-1; unclear D gene. V lost 2 bases to trimming and J lost 6 bases, with 5 bases between them. The CDR3 consists of 12 residues. Per the germline V gene, CDR1 is SGHTA and CDR2 is FQGNSA. The CDR3 sequence: CASSLQANEQFF. The CDR3 coding sequence is TGTGCCAGCAGCTTACAGGCCAATGAGCAGTTCTTC.

This clonotype occurred many times. This chain connects TRBV11-2 to TRBJ2-7; 8 nucleotides align to TRBD1. The J segment lost 7 bases and the V segment lost 4 bases, leaving 6 bases of the junction unmatched. CDR1 is SGHAT, CDR2 FQNNGV, per germline. CDR3 length equals 13 residues. The DNA for the CDR3 is TGTGCCAGCAGCTCAGGACAGGGCAGGGAGCAGTACGTC. Translated: CASSSGQGREQYV.

This clonotype has a handful of counts. The J gene is TRBJ1-4, the V gene TRBV19; D might be TRBD1 (5 bases). The CDR3 extends over 15 amino acids. Trimming left V 5 bases short and J 5 bases short, with 15 bases between. CDR1 is LNHDA, CDR2 SQIVND, per germline (reference sequence). CDR3 DNA sequence: TGTGCCAGTAGTCCGCGACAGTGGGTGAATGAAAAACTGTTTTTT. It specifies CASSPRQWVNEKLFF.

The rearrangement joins TRBV5-6 to TRBJ2-2; no clear D. The ends were cut back, 4 bases at V and 7 bases at J, with 5 bases in the middle. Per germline, CDR1 SGHDT and CDR2 YYEEEE. CDR3 size: 11 residues. The CDR3 reads CASSAGGELFF. CDR3 DNA sequence: TGTGCCAGCAGCGCCGGCGGGGAGCTGTTTTTT.

This clonotype occurred a few times. This chain joins TRBV7-2 and TRBJ1-1; 7 nucleotides line up with TRBD1. The CDR3 consists of 17 residues. The trim removed 0 bases at V and 4 bases at J, leaving 11 bases unmatched. Germline V CDR1 and CDR2: SGHTA, FQGNSA. The CDR3 protein is CASSLAAGGTWGTEAFF. DNA of the CDR3: TGTGCCAGCAGCTTAGCTGCAGGGGGAACTTGGGGCACTGAAGCTTTCTTT.

This clonotype was detected a few times. This chain uses TRBV18 with TRBJ2-1; 10 bases agree with TRBD2. The CDR3 spans 15 residues. V was clipped by 7 bases and J by 4 bases; unmatched bases: 7. Germline CDR1 and CDR2: KGHSH and LQKENI. CDR3 DNA: TGTGCCAGCTTCCGATCTAGCGGGGGATACAATGAGCAGTTCTTC. The encoded protein is CASFRSSGGYNEQFF. The whole variable domain, remainder taken from reference TRBV18 and TRBJ2-1, is NAGVMQNPRHLVRRRGQEARLRCSPMKGHSHVYWYRQLPEEGLKFMVYLQKENIIDESGMPKERFSAEFPKEGPSILRIQQVVRGDSAAYFCASFRSSGGYNEQFFGPGTRLTVL.

This clonotype has only a few counts. This chain joins TRBV29-1 and TRBJ1-2; D gene uncertain. This CDR3 comprises 11 residues. CDR1 and CDR2 from the germline V gene are SQVTM and ANQGSEA. The germline V and J ends were trimmed by 1 base and 8 bases, with 8 bases remaining between them. The CDR3 nucleotides are TGCAGCGTTGAAGGGGGAGGAGGCTACACCTTC. Protein product: CSVEGGGGYTF.

V gene TRBV27 combines with J gene TRBJ1-2; D is unclear. Trimming took off 4 bases at V and 5 bases at J, with 11 bases between the two ends. The CDR3 covers 13 residues. CDR1 MNHEY and CDR2 SMNVEV come from the germline V gene (reference sequence). In DNA, the CDR3 is TGTGCCAGCAGTTACCAACCAGGATATGGCTACACCTTC. Residues: CASSYQPGYGYTF.

In its sample, this clonotype was seen a few times. J is TRBJ1-4 and V is TRBV6-6; a weak D match, TRBD1 (6 bases). V gave up 2 bases and J gave up 5 bases, with 9 bases separating them. The CDR3 is made up of 14 amino acids. CDR1 is MNHNY, CDR2 SVGAGI, per germline (reference sequence). CDR3 in amino acids: CASSYEDSNEKLFF. The CDR3 coding sequence is TGTGCCAGCAGTTACGAGGACAGCAATGAAAAACTGTTTTTT.

This clonotype was picked up a small number of times. The CDR3 nucleotides are TGTGCCAGCAGTTGGGACAGAACTAGCTCCTACGAGCAGTACGTC. Amino acid sequence: CASSWDRTSSYEQYV. This rearrangement joins TRBV28 to TRBJ2-7, with 7 positions matching TRBD1. The CDR3 runs 15 residues. V lost 4 bases, J lost 0 bases, and 6 bases stayed unmatched. The germline gives CDR1 MDHEN, CDR2 SYDVKM.

This chain uses TRBV7-2 with TRBJ2-3; no definite D call. V lost 0 bases and J 5 bases, leaving 6 bases between the germline ends. Per the germline V gene, CDR1 is SGHTA and CDR2 is FQGNSA. The CDR3 consists of 13 residues. The CDR3, as DNA: TGTGCCAGCAGCTTAGCGTATAGAGATACGCAGTATTTT. This gives the protein CASSLAYRDTQYF.

This rearrangement joins TRBV5-1 to TRBJ2-1, with TRBD1 as a possible D gene (5 bases). This CDR3 is 14 amino acids long. The germline V gene encodes CDR1 SGHRS and CDR2 YFSETQ. Trimming removed 6 bases at V and 0 bases at J, with 10 bases between. For the CDR3, the DNA is TGCGCCAGCAAGGACACGAGCTCCTACAATGAGCAGTTCTTC. It is translated as CASKDTSSYNEQFF.

This clonotype was seen more than once but under ten times. The genes are TRBV28 and TRBJ1-2, with 8 bases fitting TRBD1. The germline CDR1 and CDR2 sequences are MDHEN and SYDVKM. V was pared by 2 bases and J by 1 base, with 6 bases of the junction left unmatched. The CDR3 spans 16 residues. The CDR3 bases are TGTGCCAGCAGTTTACTCACGGGACAGGTTAACTATGGCTACACCTTC. As protein: CASSLLTGQVNYGYTF.

The rearrangement links TRBV7-6 to TRBJ2-4; 7 bases line up with TRBD2. V lost 10 bases to trimming and J lost 3 bases; unmatched junction nucleotides: 18. The CDR3 covers 17 residues. Germline CDR1 SGHVS, CDR2 FNYEAQ. The CDR3 region is CANHPGAPAGSKNIQYF. The CDR3, as DNA: TGTGCCAACCATCCAGGCGCCCCAGCGGGGAGCAAAAACATTCAGTACTTC.

J is TRBJ2-3 and V is TRBV5-1; 9 nucleotides line up with TRBD2. J lost 0 bases, V lost 0 bases, and 8 bases had no gene match. CDR1 and CDR2 (germline): SGHRS, YFSETQ. The CDR3 has 18 amino acids. The CDR3 spells CASSLDPRAGGSTDTQYF. The CDR3 DNA reads TGCGCCAGCAGCTTGGATCCCAGGGCGGGGGGGAGCACAGATACGCAGTATTTT.

The chain has TRBV7-9 and TRBJ2-1; a possible D gene is TRBD2 (7 bases). The length of the CDR3 is 16 residues. The V end lost 2 bases, the J end lost 2 bases, and 13 bases lay between the germline ends. Per the germline V gene, CDR1 is SEHNR and CDR2 is FQNEAQ (reference sequence). CDR3 amino acids: CASSLMGGATYNEQFF. DNA of the CDR3: TGTGCCAGCAGCTTAATGGGGGGGGCTACCTACAATGAGCAGTTCTTC.

This clonotype was counted between two and nine times. This chain links TRBV6-4 with TRBJ1-2; no definite D call. This CDR3 spans 15 amino acids. In germline, CDR1 is MRHNA, CDR2 SNTAGT. V shed 0 bases and J shed 4 bases, with 12 bases lying between them. Here the CDR3 reads CASSDSTGFPYGYTF. CDR3 bases: TGTGCCAGCAGTGACTCGACCGGGTTTCCCTATGGCTACACCTTC.

This clonotype was observed at least ten times. This chain links TRBV7-2 with TRBJ2-7, with 7 positions matching TRBD1. The ends lost 6 bases at V and 3 bases at J; junction bases unmatched: 11. Germline lookup yields CDR1 SGHTA and CDR2 FQGNSA. The CDR3 covers 15 residues. This CDR3 reads CASSSRDRTFYEQYF. In nucleotides, the CDR3 is TGTGCCAGCAGTTCAAGGGACAGAACCTTCTACGAGCAGTACTTC. Full variable domain (rest looked up from reference TRBV7-2 and TRBJ2-7): GAGVSQSPSNKVTEKGKDVELRCDPISGHTALYWYRQSLGQGLEFLIYFQGNSAPDKSGLPSDRFSAERTGGSVSTLTIQRTQQEDSAVYLCASSSRDRTFYEQYFGPGTRLTVT.

This clonotype was seen only a few times. The chain has TRBV6-6 and TRBJ1-2, with 7 bases identical to TRBD1. Germline assignment: CDR1 MNHNY and CDR2 SVGAGI (reference sequence). The CDR3 has 12 residues. The trim removed 7 bases at V and 6 bases at J, leaving 5 bases unmatched. CDR3 DNA sequence: TGTGCCAGCATAGACAGGGTTGATGGCTACACCTTC. Protein sequence: CASIDRVDGYTF.

The J gene is TRBJ2-1, the V gene TRBV5-5; 11 bases are a match to TRBD2. Germline V gene lookup returns CDR1 SGHKS and CDR2 YYEKEE (reference sequence). This CDR3 spans 17 amino acids. V was clipped by 6 bases and J by 9 bases; unmatched bases: 17. The CDR3 coding sequence is TGTGCCAGCACGGGTCGTTGGATAGCGGGGGGGCTGAGTGAGCAGTTCTTC. This translates into CASTGRWIAGGLSEQFF. The variable domain in full, with the rest retrieved from reference TRBV5-5 and TRBJ2-1, is DAGVTQSPTHLIKTRGQQVTLRCSPISGHKSVSWYQQVLGQGPQFIFQYYEKEERGRGNFPDRFSARQFPNYSSELNVNALLLGDSALYLCASTGRWIAGGLSEQFFGPGTRLTVL.